This TCR beta chain is drawn from a study of cytomegalovirus exposure and HLA in healthy donors. V trimming: 8 bases; J trimming: 1 base; junction bases outside the gene matches: 7. The CDR3 length is 14 residues. From germline, CDR1 is SEHNR and CDR2 FQNEAQ (reference sequence). PCR primers comprised 60 Vbeta and 13 Jbeta primers. Only in-frame clones appear in the TCRdb table, and some are missing; sequencing was by immunoSEQ multiplex PCR. The sample contains around 150,000 clones, around 90% of which appear only once. Comment on this clone: What it binds is not known.

Study-wide results and caveats: Reportedly, TCR beta sequences accurately predicted HLA-A and HLA-B alleles in most subjects. Highly shared variants forming one cluster were likely a sequencing artifact. Three chains linked to CMV were shown in vitro to be specific for CMV antigens. Further analysis was carried out later, and it showed several of the most significant clusters appearing linked to common viral pathogens.

This receptor was identified in a woman in her twenties or thirties in good health and CMV-seronegative. The V call is TRBV7-9, the J call TRBJ1-2; 7 positions agree with TRBD1. Material for sequencing was PBMCs. CDR3 in amino acids: CASGTALFNYGYTF. DNA for the CDR3: TGTGCCAGCGGGACAGCGCTGTTTAACTATGGCTACACCTTC. Combining the CDR3 with reference TRBV7-9 and TRBJ1-2 gives the whole variable domain DTGVSQNPRHKITKRGQNVTFRCDPISEHNRLYWYRQTLGQGPEFLTYFQNEAQLEKSRLLSDRFSAERPKGSFSTLEIQRTEQGDSAMYLCASGTALFNYGYTFGSGTRLTVV.